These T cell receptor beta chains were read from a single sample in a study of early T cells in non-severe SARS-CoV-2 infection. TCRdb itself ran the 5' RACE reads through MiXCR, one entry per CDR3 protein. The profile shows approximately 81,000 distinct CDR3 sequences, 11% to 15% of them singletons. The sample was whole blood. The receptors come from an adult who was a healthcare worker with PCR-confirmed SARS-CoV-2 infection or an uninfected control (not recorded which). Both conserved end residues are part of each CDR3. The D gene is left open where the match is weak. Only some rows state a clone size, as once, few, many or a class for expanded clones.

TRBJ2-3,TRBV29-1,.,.,TGCAGCTTTGAGGGGGGTGCAGATACGCAGTATTTT,CSFEGGADTQYF
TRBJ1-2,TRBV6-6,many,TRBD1,TGTGCCAGCAACAAACAGGGGGCGTCTGATGGCTACACCTTC,CASNKQGASDGYTF
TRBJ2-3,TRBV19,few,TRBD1,TGTGCCAGTAGTACAACCGACAGGGGACTTCCCACAGATACGCAGTATTTT,CASSTTDRGLPTDTQYF
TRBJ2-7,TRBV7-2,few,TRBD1,TGTGCCAGCAGCACCGCGACAGGGGCCTACGAGCAGTACTTC,CASSTATGAYEQYF
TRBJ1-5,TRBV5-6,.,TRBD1,TGTGCCAGCAGCCCGTGGACAGGGAGTCAGCCCCAGCATTTT,CASSPWTGSQPQHF
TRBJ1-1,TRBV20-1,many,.,TGCAGTGCTAGGGGCTCAACAGGAGCGAACACTGAAGCTTTCTTT,CSARGSTGANTEAFF
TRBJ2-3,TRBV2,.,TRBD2,TGTGCCAGCAGTGAAGCCTGGGCACTAGCGGGAGGGGATACGCAGTATTTT,CASSEAWALAGGDTQYF
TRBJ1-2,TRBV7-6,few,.,TGTGCCAGCAGTAATTTAGTAGGGGCGCAATACACCTTC,CASSNLVGAQYTF
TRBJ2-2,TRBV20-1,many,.,TGCAGTGCTAGCTCCGCCGGGGAGCTGTTTTTT,CSASSAGELFF
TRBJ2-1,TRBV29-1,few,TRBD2,TGCAGCGTTGAAGTAGCTAGCGGGAGGGCCTACAATGAGCAGTTCTTC,CSVEVASGRAYNEQFF
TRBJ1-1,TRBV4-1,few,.,TGCGCCAGCAGCCCGCACCTGGGGAGCACTGAAGCTTTCTTT,CASSPHLGSTEAFF
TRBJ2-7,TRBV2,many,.,TGTGCCAGCAGTGAAGGAATTAACTCCTACGAGCAGTACTTC,CASSEGINSYEQYF